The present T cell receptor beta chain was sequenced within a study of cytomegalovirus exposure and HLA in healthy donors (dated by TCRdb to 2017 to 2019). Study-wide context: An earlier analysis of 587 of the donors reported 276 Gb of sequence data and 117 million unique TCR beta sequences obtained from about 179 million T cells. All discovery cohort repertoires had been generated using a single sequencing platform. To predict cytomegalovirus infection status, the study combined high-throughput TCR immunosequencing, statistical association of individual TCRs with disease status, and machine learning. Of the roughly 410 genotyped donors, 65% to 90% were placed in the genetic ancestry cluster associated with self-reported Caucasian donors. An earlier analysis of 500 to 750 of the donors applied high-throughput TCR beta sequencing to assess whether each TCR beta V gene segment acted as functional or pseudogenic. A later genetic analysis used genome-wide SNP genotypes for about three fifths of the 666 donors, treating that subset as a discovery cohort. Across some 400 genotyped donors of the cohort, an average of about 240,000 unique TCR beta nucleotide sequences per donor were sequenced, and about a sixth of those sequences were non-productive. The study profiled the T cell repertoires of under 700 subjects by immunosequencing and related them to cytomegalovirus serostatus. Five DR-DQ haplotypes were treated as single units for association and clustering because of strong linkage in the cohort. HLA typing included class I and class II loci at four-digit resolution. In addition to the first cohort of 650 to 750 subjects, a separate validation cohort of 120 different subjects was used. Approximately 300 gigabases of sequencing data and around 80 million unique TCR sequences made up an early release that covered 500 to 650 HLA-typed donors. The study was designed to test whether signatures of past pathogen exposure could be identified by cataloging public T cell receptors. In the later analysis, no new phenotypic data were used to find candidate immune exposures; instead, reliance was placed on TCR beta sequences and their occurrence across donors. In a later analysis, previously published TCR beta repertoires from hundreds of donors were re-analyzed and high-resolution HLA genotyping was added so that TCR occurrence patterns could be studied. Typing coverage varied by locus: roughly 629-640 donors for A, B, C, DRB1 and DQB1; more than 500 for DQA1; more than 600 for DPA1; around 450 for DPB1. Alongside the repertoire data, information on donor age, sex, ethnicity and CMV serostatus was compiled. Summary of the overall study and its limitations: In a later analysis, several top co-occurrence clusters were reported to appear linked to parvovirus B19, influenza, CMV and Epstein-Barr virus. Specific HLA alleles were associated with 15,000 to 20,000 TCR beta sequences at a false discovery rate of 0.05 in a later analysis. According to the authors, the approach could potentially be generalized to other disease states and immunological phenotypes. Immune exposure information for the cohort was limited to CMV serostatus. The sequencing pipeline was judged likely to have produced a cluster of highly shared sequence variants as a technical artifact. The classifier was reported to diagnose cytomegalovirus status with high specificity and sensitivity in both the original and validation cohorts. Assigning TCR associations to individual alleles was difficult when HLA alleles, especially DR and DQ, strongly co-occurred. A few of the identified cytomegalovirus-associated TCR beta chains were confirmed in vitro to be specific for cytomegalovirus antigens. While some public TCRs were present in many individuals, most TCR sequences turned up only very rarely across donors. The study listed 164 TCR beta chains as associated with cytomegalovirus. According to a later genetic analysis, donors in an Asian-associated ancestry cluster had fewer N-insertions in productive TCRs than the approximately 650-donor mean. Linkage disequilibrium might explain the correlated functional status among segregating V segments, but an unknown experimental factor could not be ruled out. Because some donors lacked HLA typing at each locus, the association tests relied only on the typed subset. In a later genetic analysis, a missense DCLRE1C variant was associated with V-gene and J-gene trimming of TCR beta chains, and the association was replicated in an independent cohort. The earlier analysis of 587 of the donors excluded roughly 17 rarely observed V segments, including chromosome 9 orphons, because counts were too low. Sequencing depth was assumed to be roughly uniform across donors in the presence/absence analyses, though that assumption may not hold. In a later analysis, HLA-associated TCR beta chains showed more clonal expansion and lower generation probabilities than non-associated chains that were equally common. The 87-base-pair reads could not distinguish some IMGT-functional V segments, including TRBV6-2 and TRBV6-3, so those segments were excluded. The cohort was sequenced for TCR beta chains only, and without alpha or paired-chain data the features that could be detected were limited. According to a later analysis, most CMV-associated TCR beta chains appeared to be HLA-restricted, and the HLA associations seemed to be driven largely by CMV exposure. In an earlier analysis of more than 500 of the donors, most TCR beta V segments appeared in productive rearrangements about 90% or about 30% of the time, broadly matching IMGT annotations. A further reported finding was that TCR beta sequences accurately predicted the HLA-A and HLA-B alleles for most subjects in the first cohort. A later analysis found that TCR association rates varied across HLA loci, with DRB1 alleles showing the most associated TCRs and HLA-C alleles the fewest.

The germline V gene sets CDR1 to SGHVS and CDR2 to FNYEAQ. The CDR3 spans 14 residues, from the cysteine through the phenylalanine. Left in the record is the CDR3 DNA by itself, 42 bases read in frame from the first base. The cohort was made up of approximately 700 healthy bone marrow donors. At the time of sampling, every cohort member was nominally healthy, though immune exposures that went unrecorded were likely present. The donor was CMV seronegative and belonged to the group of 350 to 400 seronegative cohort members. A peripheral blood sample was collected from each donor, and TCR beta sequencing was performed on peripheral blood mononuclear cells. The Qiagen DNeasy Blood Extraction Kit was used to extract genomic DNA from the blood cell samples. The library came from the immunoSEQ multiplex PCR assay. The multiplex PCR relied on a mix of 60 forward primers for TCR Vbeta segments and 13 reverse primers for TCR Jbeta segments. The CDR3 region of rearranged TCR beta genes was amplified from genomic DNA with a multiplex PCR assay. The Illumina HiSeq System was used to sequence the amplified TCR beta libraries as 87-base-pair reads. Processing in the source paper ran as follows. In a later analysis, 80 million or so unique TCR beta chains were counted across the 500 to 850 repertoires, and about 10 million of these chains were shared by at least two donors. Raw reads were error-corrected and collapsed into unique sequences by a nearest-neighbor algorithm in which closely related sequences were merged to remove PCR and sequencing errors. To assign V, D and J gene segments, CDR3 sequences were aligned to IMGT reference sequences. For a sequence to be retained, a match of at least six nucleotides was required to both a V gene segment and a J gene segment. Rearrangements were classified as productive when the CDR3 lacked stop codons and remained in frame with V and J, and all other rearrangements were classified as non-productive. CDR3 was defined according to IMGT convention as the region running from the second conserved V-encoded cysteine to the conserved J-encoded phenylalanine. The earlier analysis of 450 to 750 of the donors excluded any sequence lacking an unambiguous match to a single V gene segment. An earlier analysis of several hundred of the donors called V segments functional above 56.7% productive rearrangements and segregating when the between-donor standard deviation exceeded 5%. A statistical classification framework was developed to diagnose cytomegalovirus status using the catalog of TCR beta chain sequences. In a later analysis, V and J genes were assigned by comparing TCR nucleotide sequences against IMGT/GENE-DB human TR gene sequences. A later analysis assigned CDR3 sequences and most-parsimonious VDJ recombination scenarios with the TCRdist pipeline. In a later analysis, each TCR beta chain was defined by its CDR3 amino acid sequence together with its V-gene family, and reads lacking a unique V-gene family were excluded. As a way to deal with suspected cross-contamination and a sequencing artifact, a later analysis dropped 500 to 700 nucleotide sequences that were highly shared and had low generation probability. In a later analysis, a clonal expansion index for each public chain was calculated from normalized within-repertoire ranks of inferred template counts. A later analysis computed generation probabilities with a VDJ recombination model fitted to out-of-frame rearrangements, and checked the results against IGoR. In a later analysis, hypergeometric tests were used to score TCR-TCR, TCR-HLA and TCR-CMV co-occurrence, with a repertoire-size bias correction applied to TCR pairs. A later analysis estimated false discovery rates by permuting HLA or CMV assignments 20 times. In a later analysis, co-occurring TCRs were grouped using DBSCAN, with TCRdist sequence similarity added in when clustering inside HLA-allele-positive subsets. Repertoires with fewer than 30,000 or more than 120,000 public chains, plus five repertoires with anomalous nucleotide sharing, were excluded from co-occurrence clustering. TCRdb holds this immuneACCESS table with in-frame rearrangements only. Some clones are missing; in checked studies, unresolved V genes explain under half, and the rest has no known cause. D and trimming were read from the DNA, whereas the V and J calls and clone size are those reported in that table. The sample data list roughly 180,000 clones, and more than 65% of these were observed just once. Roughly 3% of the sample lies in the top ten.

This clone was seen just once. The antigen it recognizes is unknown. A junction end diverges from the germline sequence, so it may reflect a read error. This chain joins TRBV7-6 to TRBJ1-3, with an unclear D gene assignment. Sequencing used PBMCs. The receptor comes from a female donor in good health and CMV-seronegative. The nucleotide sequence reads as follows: TGTACCAGCAGTCCAGGACTCTCTGGAAACACCATATATTTT. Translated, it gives CTSSPGLSGNTIYF.